The T cell receptor (beta chain) under discussion was sequenced for a study of blood T cell repertoires in COVID-19. In the study overall: Samples taken during acute and convalescent COVID-19 were collected in the United States, Italy and Spain.

Germline assignment: CDR1 MNHEY and CDR2 SVGAGI. V was shortened by 7 bases and J by 2 bases, with 12 bases between the two germline ends. This CDR3 has 13 amino acids. Original processing methods: Amplified reference gene primers provided the basis for estimating nucleated cell counts. Data came from immunoSEQ multiplex PCR; TCRdb stores just in-frame clones and leaves some out. Clone size and the V and J calls come from that table; the DNA yielded D and trimming. The sample has roughly 59,000 clones; 70% to 80% are singletons. This receptor was taken from a human donor in a cohort sampled during active COVID-19. The rearrangement uses TRBV6-5 and TRBJ2-7; D may be TRBD1 (5 bases). The sequencing sample was made of peripheral blood. CDR3 nucleotide sequence: TGTGCCAGCACCTGGACACCAGCCTACGAGCAGTACTTC. Translating it yields CASTWTPAYEQYF.